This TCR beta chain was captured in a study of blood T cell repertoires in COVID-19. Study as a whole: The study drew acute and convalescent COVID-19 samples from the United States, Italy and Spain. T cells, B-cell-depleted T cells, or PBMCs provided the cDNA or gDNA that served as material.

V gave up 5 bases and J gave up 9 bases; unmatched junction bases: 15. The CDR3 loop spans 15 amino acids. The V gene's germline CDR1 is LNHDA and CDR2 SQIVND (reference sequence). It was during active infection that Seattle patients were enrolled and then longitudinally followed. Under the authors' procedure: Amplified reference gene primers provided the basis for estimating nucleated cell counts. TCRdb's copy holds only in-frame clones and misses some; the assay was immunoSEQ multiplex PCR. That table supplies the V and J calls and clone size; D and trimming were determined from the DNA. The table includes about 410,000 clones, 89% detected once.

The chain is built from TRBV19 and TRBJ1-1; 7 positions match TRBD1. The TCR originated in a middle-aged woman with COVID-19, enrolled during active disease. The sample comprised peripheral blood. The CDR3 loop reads CASSSPPQGTAKAFF. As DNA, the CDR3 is TGTGCCAGTAGTTCGCCTCCGCAAGGGACAGCTAAAGCTTTCTTT.